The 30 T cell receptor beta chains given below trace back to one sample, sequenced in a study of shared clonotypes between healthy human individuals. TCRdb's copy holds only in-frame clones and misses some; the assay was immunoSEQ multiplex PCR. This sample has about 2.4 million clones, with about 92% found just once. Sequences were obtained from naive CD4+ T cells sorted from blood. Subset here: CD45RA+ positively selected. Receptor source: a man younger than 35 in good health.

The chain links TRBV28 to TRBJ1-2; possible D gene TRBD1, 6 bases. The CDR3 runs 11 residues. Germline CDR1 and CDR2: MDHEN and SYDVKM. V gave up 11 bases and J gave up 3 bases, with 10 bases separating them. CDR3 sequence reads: CAVRGDYGYTF. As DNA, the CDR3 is TGTGCCGTCAGGGGAGACTATGGCTACACCTTC.

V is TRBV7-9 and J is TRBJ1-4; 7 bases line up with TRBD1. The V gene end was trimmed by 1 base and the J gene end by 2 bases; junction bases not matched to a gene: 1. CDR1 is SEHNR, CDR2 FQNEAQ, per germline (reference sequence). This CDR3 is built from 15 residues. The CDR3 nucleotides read TGTGCCAGCAGCTTAGACAGGGGCACTAATGAAAAACTGTTTTTT. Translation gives CASSLDRGTNEKLFF.

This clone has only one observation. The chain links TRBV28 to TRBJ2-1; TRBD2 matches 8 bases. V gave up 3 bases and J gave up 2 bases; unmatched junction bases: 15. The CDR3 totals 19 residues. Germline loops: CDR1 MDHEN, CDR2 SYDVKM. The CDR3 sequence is CASSLGRVLSGGPYNEQFF. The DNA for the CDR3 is TGTGCCAGCAGTTTGGGCAGGGTTCTTTCGGGGGGGCCCTACAATGAGCAGTTCTTC.

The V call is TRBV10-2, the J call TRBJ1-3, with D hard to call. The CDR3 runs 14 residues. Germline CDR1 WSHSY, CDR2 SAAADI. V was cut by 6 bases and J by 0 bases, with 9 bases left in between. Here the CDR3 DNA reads TGCGCCAGCAGCGCCCGAAACTCTGGAAACACCATATATTTT. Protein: CASSARNSGNTIYF.

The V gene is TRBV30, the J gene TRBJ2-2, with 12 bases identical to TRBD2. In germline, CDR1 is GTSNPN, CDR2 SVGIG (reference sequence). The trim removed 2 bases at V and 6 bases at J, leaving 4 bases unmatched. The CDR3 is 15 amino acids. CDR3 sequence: CAWSRLAGDAGELFF. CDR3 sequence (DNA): TGTGCCTGGAGTCGACTAGCGGGAGATGCCGGGGAGCTGTTTTTT.

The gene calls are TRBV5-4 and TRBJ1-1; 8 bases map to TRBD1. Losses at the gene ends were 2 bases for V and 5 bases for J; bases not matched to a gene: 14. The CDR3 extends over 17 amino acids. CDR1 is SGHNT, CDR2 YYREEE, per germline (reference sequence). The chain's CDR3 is CASSFDGLTGVWTEAFF. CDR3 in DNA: TGTGCCAGCAGCTTCGACGGTTTGACAGGGGTTTGGACTGAAGCTTTCTTT. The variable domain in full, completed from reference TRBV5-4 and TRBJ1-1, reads ETGVTQSPTHLIKTRGQQVTLRCSSQSGHNTVSWYQQALGQGPQFIFQYYREEENGRGNFPPRFSGLQFPNYSSELNVNALELDDSALYLCASSFDGLTGVWTEAFFGQGTRLTVV.

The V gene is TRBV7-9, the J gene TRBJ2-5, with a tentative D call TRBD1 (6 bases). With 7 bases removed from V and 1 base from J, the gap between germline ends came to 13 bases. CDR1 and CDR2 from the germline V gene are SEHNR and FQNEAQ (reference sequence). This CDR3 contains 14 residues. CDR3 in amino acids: CASIDYRVQETQYF. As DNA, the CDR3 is TGTGCCAGCATCGATTACAGGGTCCAAGAGACCCAGTACTTC.

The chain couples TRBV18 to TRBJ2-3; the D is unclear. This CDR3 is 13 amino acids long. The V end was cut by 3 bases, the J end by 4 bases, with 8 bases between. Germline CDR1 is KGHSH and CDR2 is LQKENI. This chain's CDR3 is CASSPPLADTQYF. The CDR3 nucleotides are TGTGCCAGCTCACCCCCGTTAGCAGATACGCAGTATTTT.

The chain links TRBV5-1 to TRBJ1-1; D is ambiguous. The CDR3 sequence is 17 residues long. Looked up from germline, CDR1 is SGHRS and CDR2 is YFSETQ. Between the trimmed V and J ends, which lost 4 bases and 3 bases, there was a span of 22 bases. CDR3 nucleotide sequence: TGCGCCAGCAGCCTAAACGGACCGGCCCATGGGGACACTGAAGCTTTCTTT. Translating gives CASSLNGPAHGDTEAFF.

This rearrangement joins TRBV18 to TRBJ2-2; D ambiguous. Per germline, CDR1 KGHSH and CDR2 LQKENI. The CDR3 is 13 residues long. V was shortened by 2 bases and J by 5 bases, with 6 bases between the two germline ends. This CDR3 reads CASSPIVTGELFF. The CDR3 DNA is TGTGCCAGCTCACCAATAGTTACCGGGGAGCTGTTTTTT.

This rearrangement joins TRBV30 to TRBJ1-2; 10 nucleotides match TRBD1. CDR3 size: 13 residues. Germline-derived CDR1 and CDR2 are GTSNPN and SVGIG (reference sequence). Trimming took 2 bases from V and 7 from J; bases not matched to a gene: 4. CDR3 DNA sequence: TGTGCCTGGAGTCGAGACAGGGGGCGTGGCTACACCTTC. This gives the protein CAWSRDRGRGYTF.

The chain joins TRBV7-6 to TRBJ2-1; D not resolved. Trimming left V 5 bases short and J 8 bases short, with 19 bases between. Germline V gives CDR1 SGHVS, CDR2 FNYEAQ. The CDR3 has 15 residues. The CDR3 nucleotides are TGTGCCAGCAGCCTTAGAGGAGCCCGGCAAGATGAGCAGTTCTTC. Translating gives CASSLRGARQDEQFF.

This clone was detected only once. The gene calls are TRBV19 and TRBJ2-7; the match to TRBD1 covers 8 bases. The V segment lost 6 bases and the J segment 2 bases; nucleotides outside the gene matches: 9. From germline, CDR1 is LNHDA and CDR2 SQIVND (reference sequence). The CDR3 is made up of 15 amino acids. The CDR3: CASRQTGTGAYEQYF. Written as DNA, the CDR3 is TGTGCCAGTAGGCAAACCGGGACAGGAGCCTACGAGCAGTACTTC. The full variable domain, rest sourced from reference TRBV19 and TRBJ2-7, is DGGITQSPKYLFRKEGQNVTLSCEQNLNHDAMYWYRQDPGQGLRLIYYSQIVNDFQKGDIAEGYSVSREKKESFPLTVTSAQKNPTAFYLCASRQTGTGAYEQYFGPGTRLTVT.

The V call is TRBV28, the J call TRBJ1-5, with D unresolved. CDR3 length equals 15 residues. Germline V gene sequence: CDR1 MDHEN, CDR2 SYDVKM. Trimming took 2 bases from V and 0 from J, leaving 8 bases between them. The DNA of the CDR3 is TGTGCCAGCAGTTTACTGGGGAATAGCAATCAGCCCCAGCATTTT. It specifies CASSLLGNSNQPQHF.

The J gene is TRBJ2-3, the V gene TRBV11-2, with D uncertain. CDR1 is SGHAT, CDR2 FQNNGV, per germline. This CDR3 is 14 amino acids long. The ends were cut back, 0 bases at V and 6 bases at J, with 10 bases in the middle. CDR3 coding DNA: TGTGCCAGCAGCTTAGAGAGTGGGCATGATACGCAGTATTTT. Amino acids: CASSLESGHDTQYF.

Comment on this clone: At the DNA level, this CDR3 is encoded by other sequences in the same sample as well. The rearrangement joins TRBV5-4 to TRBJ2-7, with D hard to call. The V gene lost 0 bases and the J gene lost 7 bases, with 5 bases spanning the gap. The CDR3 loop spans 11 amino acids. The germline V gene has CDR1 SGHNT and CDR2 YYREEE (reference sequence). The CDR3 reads CASSLAGEQYF. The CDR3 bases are TGTGCCAGCAGCTTGGCCGGAGAGCAGTACTTC.

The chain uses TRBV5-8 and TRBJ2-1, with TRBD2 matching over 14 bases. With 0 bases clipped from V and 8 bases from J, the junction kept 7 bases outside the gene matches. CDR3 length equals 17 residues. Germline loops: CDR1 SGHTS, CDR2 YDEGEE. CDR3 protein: CASSLVSGLAGVDEQFF. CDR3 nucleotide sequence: TGTGCCAGCAGCTTGGTATCGGGACTAGCGGGAGTCGATGAGCAGTTCTTC. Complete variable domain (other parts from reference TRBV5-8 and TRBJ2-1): EAGVTQSPTHLIKTRGQQATLRCSPISGHTSVYWYQQALGLGLQFLLWYDEGEERNRGNFPPRFSGRQFPNYSSELNVNALELEDSALYLCASSLVSGLAGVDEQFFGPGTRLTVL.

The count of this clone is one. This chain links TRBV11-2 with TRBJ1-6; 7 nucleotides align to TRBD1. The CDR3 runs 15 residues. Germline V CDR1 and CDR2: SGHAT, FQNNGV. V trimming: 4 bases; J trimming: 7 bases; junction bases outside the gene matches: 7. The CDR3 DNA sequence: TGTGCCAGCAGCTGGGGGGACAGTCTAAATTCACCCCTCCACTTT. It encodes CASSWGDSLNSPLHF.

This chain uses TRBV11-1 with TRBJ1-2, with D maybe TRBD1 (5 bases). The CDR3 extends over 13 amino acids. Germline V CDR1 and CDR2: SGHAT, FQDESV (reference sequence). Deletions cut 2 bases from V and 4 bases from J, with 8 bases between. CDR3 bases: TGTGCCAGCAGCTTACAGGGTGGCTATGGCTACACCTTC. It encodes CASSLQGGYGYTF.

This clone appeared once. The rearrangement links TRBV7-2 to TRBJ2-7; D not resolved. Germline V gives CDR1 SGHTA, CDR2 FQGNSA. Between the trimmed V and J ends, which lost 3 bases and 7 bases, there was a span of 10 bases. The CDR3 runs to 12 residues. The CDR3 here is CASSFNGGEQYF. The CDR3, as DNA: TGTGCCAGCAGCTTCAATGGTGGGGAGCAGTACTTC.

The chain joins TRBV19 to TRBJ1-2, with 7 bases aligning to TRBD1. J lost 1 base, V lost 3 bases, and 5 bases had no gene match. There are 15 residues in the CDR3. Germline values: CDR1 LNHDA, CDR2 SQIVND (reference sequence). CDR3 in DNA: TGTGCCAGTAGTATTGAGACAGGGAGTAACTATGGCTACACCTTC. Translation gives CASSIETGSNYGYTF.

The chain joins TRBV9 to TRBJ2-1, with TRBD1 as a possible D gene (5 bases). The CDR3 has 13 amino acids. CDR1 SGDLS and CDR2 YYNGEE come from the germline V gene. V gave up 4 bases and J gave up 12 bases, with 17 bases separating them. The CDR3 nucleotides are TGTGCCAGCAGCCCCCTGTTCAGCAGGGCGCAGTTCTTC. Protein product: CASSPLFSRAQFF.

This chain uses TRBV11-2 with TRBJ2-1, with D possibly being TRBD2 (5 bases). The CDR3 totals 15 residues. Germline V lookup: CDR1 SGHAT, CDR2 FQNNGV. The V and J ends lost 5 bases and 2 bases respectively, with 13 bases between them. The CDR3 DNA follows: TGTGCCAGCAGCCTAAGCGGCCATGCCTACAATGAGCAGTTCTTC. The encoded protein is CASSLSGHAYNEQFF.

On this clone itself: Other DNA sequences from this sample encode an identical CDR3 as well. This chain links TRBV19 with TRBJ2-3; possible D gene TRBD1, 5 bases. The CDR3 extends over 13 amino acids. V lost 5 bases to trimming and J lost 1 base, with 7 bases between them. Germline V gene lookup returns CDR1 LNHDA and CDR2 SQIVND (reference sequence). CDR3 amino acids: CASSPQGTDTQYF. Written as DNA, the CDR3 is TGTGCCAGTAGTCCACAGGGCACAGATACGCAGTATTTT.

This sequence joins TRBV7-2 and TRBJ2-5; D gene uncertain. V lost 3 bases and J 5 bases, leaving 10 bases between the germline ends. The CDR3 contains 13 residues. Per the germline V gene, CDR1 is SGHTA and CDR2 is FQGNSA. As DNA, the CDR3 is TGTGCCAGCAGCTTCGGCGGCGCGGAGACCCAGTACTTC. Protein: CASSFGGAETQYF.

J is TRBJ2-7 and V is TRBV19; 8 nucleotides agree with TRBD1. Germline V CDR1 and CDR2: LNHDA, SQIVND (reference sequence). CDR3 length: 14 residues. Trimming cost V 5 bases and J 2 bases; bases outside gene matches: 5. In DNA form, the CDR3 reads TGTGCCAGTAGTCCAGACAGGGGAACCTACGAGCAGTACTTC. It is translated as CASSPDRGTYEQYF.

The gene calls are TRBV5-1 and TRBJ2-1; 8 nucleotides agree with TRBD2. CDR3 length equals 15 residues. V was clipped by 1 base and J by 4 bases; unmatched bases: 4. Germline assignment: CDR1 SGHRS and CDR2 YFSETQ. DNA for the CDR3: TGCGCCAGCAGCTTGCGACTAGCGAGTTACAATGAGCAGTTCTTC. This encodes CASSLRLASYNEQFF.

The CDR3 loop reads CASSLGGAAQETQYF. In DNA, the CDR3 is TGCGCCAGCAGCTTGGGTGGGGCGGCCCAAGAGACCCAGTACTTC. The chain recombines TRBV5-1 with TRBJ2-5, with a tentative D call TRBD1 (5 bases). From germline, CDR1 is SGHRS and CDR2 YFSETQ. The CDR3 totals 15 residues. V lost 0 bases and J 1 base, leaving 10 bases between the germline ends.

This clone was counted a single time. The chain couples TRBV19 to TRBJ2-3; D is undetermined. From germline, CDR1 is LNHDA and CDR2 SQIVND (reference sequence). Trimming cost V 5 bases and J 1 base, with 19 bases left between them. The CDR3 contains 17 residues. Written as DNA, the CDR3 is TGTGCCAGTAGTCCAAAAGTGGGAAACCTAGGCACAGATACGCAGTATTTT. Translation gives CASSPKVGNLGTDTQYF.

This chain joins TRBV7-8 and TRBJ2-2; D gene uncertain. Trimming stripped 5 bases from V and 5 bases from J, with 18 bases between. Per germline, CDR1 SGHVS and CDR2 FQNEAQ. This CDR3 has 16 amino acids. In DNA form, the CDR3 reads TGTGCCAGCAGCACCCCTAGTCGGGCTACGACCGGGGAGCTGTTTTTT. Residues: CASSTPSRATTGELFF.